These 2 T cell receptor beta chains were sequenced from one sample in a study of OX40 agonist ivuxolimab in advanced cancers. Generated by immunoSEQ multiplex PCR, the TCRdb table keeps only in-frame clones and is missing some. The data contain roughly 140,000 clones, approximately 94% of them seen just once; the ten biggest clones take up 0.31%. Sequenced material: CD4+ or CD8+ T cells sorted from blood, taken in a trial of the OX40 agonist ivuxolimab. The receptors were sampled from an adult with an advanced solid tumor such as melanoma, head and neck, liver or kidney cancer.

The chain recombines TRBV7-3 with TRBJ2-2; 11 nucleotides line up with TRBD2. Germline CDR1 is SGHTA and CDR2 is FQGTGA. V lost 1 base, J lost 7 bases, and 5 bases stayed unmatched. This CDR3 is 16 amino acids long. The CDR3 sequence is CASSLSQLAGVGELFF. CDR3 DNA: TGTGCCAGCAGCTTAAGTCAACTAGCGGGAGTCGGGGAGCTGTTTTTT.

This clone has just one count. The chain carries TRBV4-2 and TRBJ1-4, with D tentatively TRBD1 (5 bases). The CDR3 extends over 17 amino acids. Per germline, CDR1 LGHNA and CDR2 YNFKEQ. Trimming pared 8 bases from V and 7 bases from J, leaving 26 bases between. The CDR3 coding sequence is TGTGCCAGCTGCGATATAACGCGAGGGGACTGGGGTGAAAAACTGTTTTTT. Its protein is CASCDITRGDWGEKLFF.